Below, 21 T cell receptor beta chains from the same sample are listed, as sequenced in a study of identical twins. TCRdb redid the calling of the 5' RACE reads with MiXCR, one entry per CDR3 protein. The sample includes 450,000 or so distinct CDR3 sequences, more than 13% of them seen just once. These data also featured in a second study, about yellow fever vaccine responses in identical twins.

The sample taken for sequencing was CD4+ T cells sorted from blood. All receptors come from a young woman in good health.

This clonotype has a handful of counts. J is TRBJ2-2 and V is TRBV5-6, with D perhaps matching TRBD2 (6 bases). The V end lost 6 bases, the J end lost 1 base, and 19 bases lay between the germline ends. From germline, CDR1 is SGHDT and CDR2 YYEEEE. The CDR3 length is 17 residues. The CDR3 loop reads CASNYRSSALNTGELFF. In DNA form, the CDR3 reads TGTGCCAGCAACTACCGATCTAGCGCCTTGAACACCGGGGAGCTGTTTTTT.

The rearrangement uses TRBV28 and TRBJ2-7; 10 bases match TRBD2. This CDR3 is built from 15 residues. Germline CDR1 is MDHEN and CDR2 is SYDVKM. V was pared by 4 bases and J by 4 bases, with 7 bases of the junction left unmatched. CDR3 bases: TGTGCCAGCAGTTCGGGGACTAGCGAGAGTTACGAGCAGTACTTC. It translates to CASSSGTSESYEQYF. Supplemented by reference TRBV28 and TRBJ2-7, the full variable domain reads DVKVTQSSRYLVKRTGEKVFLECVQDMDHENMFWYRQDPGLGLRLIYFSYDVKMKEKGDIPEGYSVSREKKERFSLILESASTNQTSMYLCASSSGTSESYEQYFGPGTRLTVT.

Many counts were recorded for this clonotype. The chain employs TRBV5-1 and TRBJ2-1; 10 positions match TRBD1. The CDR3 spans 17 residues. Trimming cost V 2 bases and J 5 bases; bases outside gene matches: 10. Germline values: CDR1 SGHRS, CDR2 YFSETQ. In DNA form, the CDR3 reads TGCGCCAGCAGCTTCTACACCGGGACAGGGGATCACAATGAGCAGTTCTTC. Amino acids: CASSFYTGTGDHNEQFF.

This clonotype was seen more than once but under ten times. This rearrangement joins TRBV20-1 to TRBJ2-3, with 9 positions matching TRBD2. The CDR3 is 16 residues long. Trimming cost V 6 bases and J 0 bases; bases outside gene matches: 10. Per the germline V gene, CDR1 is DFQATT and CDR2 is SNEGSKA (reference sequence). CDR3: CSAVPSGAPSTDTQYF. The CDR3 bases are TGCAGTGCGGTCCCTAGCGGGGCTCCTAGCACAGATACGCAGTATTTT.

This clonotype was counted ten times or more. The chain recombines TRBV24-1 with TRBJ2-1; 9 bases match TRBD2. Looked up from germline, CDR1 is KGHDR and CDR2 is SFDVKD. Losses at the gene ends were 3 bases for V and 10 bases for J; bases not matched to a gene: 9. CDR3 size: 15 residues. DNA of the CDR3: TGTGCCACCAGTGATGCGGGAGGGCCTATTGAGGAGCAGTTCTTC. Translated, it gives CATSDAGGPIEEQFF.

At least ten counts were recorded for this clonotype. V gene TRBV10-3 combines with J gene TRBJ2-5; D possibly uses TRBD1 or TRBD2 (5 bases each). V was pared by 8 bases and J by 5 bases, with 6 bases between. The germline V gene encodes CDR1 ENHRY and CDR2 SYGVKD. The CDR3 runs to 10 residues. CDR3 coding DNA: TGTGCCATCGGGACCGAGACCCAGTACTTC. Translation: CAIGTETQYF.

This clonotype was observed at least ten times. The V call is TRBV2, the J call TRBJ2-2, with 9 bases identical to TRBD1. This CDR3 is built from 18 residues. The trim removed 3 bases at V and 6 bases at J, leaving 14 bases unmatched. Germline assignment: CDR1 SNHLY and CDR2 FYNNEI. The CDR3 sequence: CASSDVRLGQGVPGELFF. The CDR3, as DNA: TGTGCCAGCAGTGACGTGCGTTTGGGACAGGGAGTTCCCGGGGAGCTGTTTTTT.

This clonotype was counted between two and nine times. The V and J genes are TRBV7-9 and TRBJ2-7, with a tentative D call TRBD2 (6 bases). The V end was cut by 6 bases, the J end by 9 bases, with 21 bases between. The length of the CDR3 is 14 residues. Germline lookup yields CDR1 SEHNR and CDR2 FQNEAQ (reference sequence). CDR3 in amino acids: CASRHRDWQDRQYF. CDR3 nucleotides: TGTGCCAGCAGACACCGGGACTGGCAGGATCGGCAGTACTTC.

This chain links TRBV27 with TRBJ2-7; tentative D call: TRBD1 (6 bases). This CDR3 is 15 amino acids long. The V gene's germline CDR1 is MNHEY and CDR2 SMNVEV (reference sequence). V lost 5 bases, J lost 0 bases, and 14 bases lay in between. The CDR3 bases are TGTGCCAGCAGTGGGCCCCAGGACAGCTCCTACGAGCAGTACTTC. Translating gives CASSGPQDSSYEQYF.

This clonotype was detected only a few times. The chain couples TRBV12-3 or TRBV12-4 to TRBJ1-1; perhaps TRBD1 as D (5 bases). The CDR3 contains 14 residues. The V end was cut by 6 bases, the J end by 1 base, with 12 bases between. CDR3 sequence (DNA): TGTGCCAGCAGGAGGACAAGCGAGAACACTGAAGCTTTCTTT. Protein sequence: CASRRTSENTEAFF.

This clonotype turned up a few times. The rearrangement links TRBV25-1 to TRBJ2-7; D may correspond to TRBD1 or TRBD2 (6 bases each). Germline CDR1 is MGHDK and CDR2 is SYGVNS. V was shortened by 10 bases and J by 4 bases, with 20 bases between the two germline ends. This CDR3 has 14 amino acids. Here the CDR3 reads CATAEGGIAYEQYF. CDR3 DNA sequence: TGTGCCACCGCCGAAGGGGGGATCGCGTACGAGCAGTACTTC.

CDR3 loop: CASSKTGTTYNEQFF. CDR3 nucleotides: TGTGCCAGCAGCAAAACGGGGACCACCTACAATGAGCAGTTCTTC. The V and J genes are TRBV5-6 and TRBJ2-1; D is possibly TRBD1 or TRBD2 (5 bases each). From germline, CDR1 is SGHDT and CDR2 YYEEEE. CDR3 length equals 15 residues. The V end was cut by 4 bases, the J end by 2 bases, with 13 bases between.

This clonotype was observed a few times. This CDR3 is CASSLSGTSGTGELFF. In DNA, the CDR3 is TGTGCCAGCAGCTTATCCGGGACTAGCGGGACCGGGGAGCTGTTTTTT. The gene calls are TRBV7-3 and TRBJ2-2, with 12 bases fitting TRBD2. CDR1 is SGHTA, CDR2 FQGTGA, per germline. The CDR3 is 16 amino acids. The ends lost 2 bases at V and 5 bases at J; junction bases unmatched: 3.

The chain is built from TRBV24-1 and TRBJ2-3; D unresolved. The ends were cut back, 3 bases at V and 5 bases at J, with 2 bases in the middle. This CDR3 is 11 amino acids long. Germline V gene lookup returns CDR1 KGHDR and CDR2 SFDVKD. CDR3 coding DNA: TGTGCCACCAGTGATAAAGATACGCAGTATTTT. It codes for CATSDKDTQYF.

The gene calls are TRBV6-1 and TRBJ2-7; 8 bases agree with TRBD2. This CDR3 region has 13 residues. V was clipped by 7 bases and J by 7 bases; unmatched bases: 9. CDR1 is MNHNS and CDR2 is SASEGT in the germline V gene. CDR3 nucleotide sequence: TGTGCCAGCAAGCGGGAGATCTTGGGGGAGCAGTACTTC. Amino acids: CASKREILGEQYF.

This clonotype turned up a few times. This rearrangement joins TRBV30 to TRBJ1-5; TRBD1 matches at 7 bases. V dropped 3 bases and J dropped 2; count of bases not matched to a gene: 16. This CDR3 has 18 amino acids. Germline V gives CDR1 GTSNPN, CDR2 SVGIG (reference sequence). The CDR3 is CAWSPRAQATGGNQPQHF. CDR3 nucleotide sequence: TGTGCCTGGAGCCCTAGGGCCCAGGCTACAGGGGGCAATCAGCCCCAGCATTTT.

The chain uses TRBV6-2 or TRBV6-3 and TRBJ1-1; D is ambiguous. There are 11 residues in the CDR3. Germline loops: CDR1 MNHEY, CDR2 SVGEGT. V lost 6 bases, J lost 5 bases, and 7 bases lay in between. In DNA form, the CDR3 reads TGTGCCAGCAGAAGGGTAACTGAAGCTTTCTTT. This sequence encodes CASRRVTEAFF.

In its sample, this clonotype was seen a few times. V usage is TRBV12-3 or TRBV12-4 and J usage is TRBJ2-5; 8 bases match TRBD2. After removal of 5 bases from V and 1 base from J, the junction contained 9 bases not matched to a gene. The CDR3 is 16 amino acids. In DNA form, the CDR3 reads TGTGCCAGCAGTCCGGGGATGCGGGGGGCCCAAGAGACCCAGTACTTC. Amino acids: CASSPGMRGAQETQYF.

This clonotype was counted a few times. This chain connects TRBV3-1 to TRBJ2-1; tentative D call: TRBD2 (5 bases). Germline V gives CDR1 LGHDT, CDR2 YNNKEL (reference sequence). This CDR3 region has 14 residues. V was trimmed by 3 bases and J by 8 bases, leaving 14 bases between them. CDR3 amino acids: CASSQLGVIDEQFF. CDR3 in DNA: TGTGCCAGCAGCCAGCTGGGAGTAATCGATGAGCAGTTCTTC.

The rearrangement uses TRBV12-3 or TRBV12-4 and TRBJ2-1, with D tentatively TRBD1 (5 bases). V gave up 7 bases and J gave up 6 bases, with 16 bases separating them. This CDR3 has 14 amino acids. The CDR3 nucleotides are TGTGCCAGCACCCTAGGGGCCAAGGCCAATGAGCAGTTCTTC. Protein product: CASTLGAKANEQFF.

V gene TRBV19 combines with J gene TRBJ2-2; D call uncertain. Germline assignment: CDR1 LNHDA and CDR2 SQIVND (reference sequence). The CDR3 is made up of 16 amino acids. V lost 10 bases and J 0 bases, leaving 18 bases between the germline ends. The chain's CDR3 is CATRDTPQSNTGELFF. The CDR3 DNA reads TGTGCCACTCGAGATACCCCTCAGTCGAACACCGGGGAGCTGTTTTTT.